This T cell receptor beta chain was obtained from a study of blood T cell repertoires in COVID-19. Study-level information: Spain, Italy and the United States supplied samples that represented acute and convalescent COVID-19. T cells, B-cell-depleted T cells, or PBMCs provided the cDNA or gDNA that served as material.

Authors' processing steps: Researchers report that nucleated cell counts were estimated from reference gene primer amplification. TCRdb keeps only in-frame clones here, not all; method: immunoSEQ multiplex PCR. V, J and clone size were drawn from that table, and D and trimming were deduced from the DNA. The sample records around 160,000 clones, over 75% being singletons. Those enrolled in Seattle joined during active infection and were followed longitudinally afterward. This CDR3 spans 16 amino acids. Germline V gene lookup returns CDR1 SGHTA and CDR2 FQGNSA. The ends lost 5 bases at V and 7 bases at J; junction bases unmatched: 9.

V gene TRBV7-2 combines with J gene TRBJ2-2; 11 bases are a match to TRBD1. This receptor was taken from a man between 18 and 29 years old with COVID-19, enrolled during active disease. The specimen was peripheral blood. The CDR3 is CASSPRTGGRSGELFF. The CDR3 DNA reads TGTGCCAGCAGCCCCAGGACAGGGGGCCGCAGCGGGGAGCTGTTTTTT.